Sequencing of this T cell receptor beta chain was carried out in a study of blood T cell repertoires in COVID-19. The overall study: Donors in the United States, Italy and Spain gave samples during acute or convalescent COVID-19. Sources were T cells, B-cell-depleted T cells, or PBMCs; the material itself was cDNA or gDNA.

How the authors handled the data: For nucleated cells, counts were estimated from reference gene primer amplification. Data came from immunoSEQ multiplex PCR; TCRdb stores just in-frame clones and leaves some out. V, J and clone size derive from that table, while D and trimming were established from the DNA sequence. The repertoire holds 240,000 or so clones, with 86% as singletons. CDR1 SNHLY and CDR2 FYNNEI come from the germline V gene. With 5 bases removed from V and 3 bases from J, the gap between germline ends came to 12 bases. CDR3 length: 14 amino acids. The clonotype comes from a man older than 75 with acute or convalescent COVID-19. The chain recombines TRBV2 with TRBJ2-3, with D uncertain. Sequenced input: peripheral blood. CDR3 nucleotide sequence: TGTGCCAGCAGTAGGTCAATCAGGACAGATACGCAGTATTTT. Its protein product is CASSRSIRTDTQYF.